This T cell receptor beta chain was profiled in a study of blood T cell repertoires in COVID-19. Per the original methods: Estimates of nucleated cell counts were drawn from the amplification of reference gene primers. Sequenced by immunoSEQ multiplex PCR; TCRdb stores in-frame clones only, minus some. From that table come the V and J calls and clone size; the DNA was used to work out D and trimming. Counted here are under 350,000 clones, 75% to 85% occurring once; the ten biggest clones make up around 7.2%. This receptor was identified in a human donor in a cohort sampled during active COVID-19. The sequencing input was peripheral blood.

The CDR3 bases are TGCGCCAGCAGCCTCCGGGACAGGGGCTTTTACGAGCAGTACTTC. Its translation is CASSLRDRGFYEQYF. The rearrangement joins TRBV5-1 to TRBJ2-7, with 10 bases identical to TRBD1. The CDR3 contains 15 residues. The V and J ends lost 4 bases and 4 bases, in that order; junction bases with no gene match: 8. In germline, CDR1 is SGHRS, CDR2 YFSETQ.